A selection of T cell receptor beta chains follows, all from one sample in a study of blood T cell repertoires in COVID-19. The protocol was immunoSEQ multiplex PCR, while the TCRdb copy is restricted to in-frame clones and leaves out a portion. The sample shows 180,000 or so clones, about 86% of them seen only once. The sequencing sample was made of peripheral blood. These receptors were collected from a man between 60 and 70 years old with acute or convalescent COVID-19. Each CDR3 is given with its conserved first and last residue.

j_gene: TRBJ1-5
v_gene: TRBV20-1
CDR3aa: CSASRTDLLYNQPQHF

j_gene: TRBJ2-2
v_gene: TRBV19
CDR3aa: CASRSRDSPNGELFF

j_gene: TRBJ1-2
v_gene: TRBV28
CDR3aa: CASSLSGGGYTF

j_gene: TRBJ2-1
v_gene: TRBV10-3
CDR3aa: CAISHGVGREGEEQFF

j_gene: TRBJ1-1
v_gene: TRBV28
CDR3aa: CASSPHRGWNTEAFF

j_gene: TRBJ2-3
v_gene: TRBV27
CDR3aa: CASRTRGYTDTQYF

j_gene: TRBJ2-1
v_gene: TRBV5-1
CDR3aa: CASSDGSSGRIDEQFF

j_gene: TRBJ2-7
v_gene: TRBV28
CDR3aa: CASRPGTGQFEQYF

j_gene: TRBJ2-7
v_gene: TRBV5-1
CDR3aa: CASSYREGYEQYF

j_gene: TRBJ2-7
v_gene: TRBV3-1/TRBV3-2
CDR3aa: CASSLGQEPSYEQYF

j_gene: TRBJ1-2
v_gene: TRBV30
CDR3aa: CAWSFKSRGSNYGYTF

j_gene: TRBJ2-3
v_gene: TRBV7-9
CDR3aa: CASSLTDKGLDTQYF

j_gene: TRBJ1-2
v_gene: TRBV7-9
CDR3aa: CASSLASLGRTF